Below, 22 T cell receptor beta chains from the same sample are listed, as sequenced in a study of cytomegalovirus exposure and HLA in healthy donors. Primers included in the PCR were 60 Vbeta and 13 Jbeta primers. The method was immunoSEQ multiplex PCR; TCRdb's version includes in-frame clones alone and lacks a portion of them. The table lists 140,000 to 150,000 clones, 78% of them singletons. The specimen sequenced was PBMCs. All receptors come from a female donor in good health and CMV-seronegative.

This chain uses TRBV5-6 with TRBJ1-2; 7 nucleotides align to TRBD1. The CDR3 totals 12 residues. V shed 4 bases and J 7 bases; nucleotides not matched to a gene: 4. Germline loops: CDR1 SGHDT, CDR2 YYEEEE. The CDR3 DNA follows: TGTGCCAGCAGCAAGACAGGGCCTGGCTACACCTTC. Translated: CASSKTGPGYTF.

As DNA, the CDR3 is TGTGCCAGCTGGGTCGGTGGCGGGGGGGCGGTCCCAGATACGCAGTATTTT. Amino acids: CASWVGGGGAVPDTQYF. The chain is built from TRBV28 and TRBJ2-3; 9 bases match TRBD2. V shed 8 bases and J 4 bases; nucleotides not matched to a gene: 16. Germline V gene lookup returns CDR1 MDHEN and CDR2 SYDVKM. This CDR3 is 17 amino acids long.

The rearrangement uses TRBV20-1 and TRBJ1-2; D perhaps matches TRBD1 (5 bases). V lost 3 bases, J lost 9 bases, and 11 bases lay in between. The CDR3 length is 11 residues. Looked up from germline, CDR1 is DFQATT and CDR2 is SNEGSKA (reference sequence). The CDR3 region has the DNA TGCAGTGCTAGCCCCGGGGGGAGCTACACCTTC. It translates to CSASPGGSYTF.

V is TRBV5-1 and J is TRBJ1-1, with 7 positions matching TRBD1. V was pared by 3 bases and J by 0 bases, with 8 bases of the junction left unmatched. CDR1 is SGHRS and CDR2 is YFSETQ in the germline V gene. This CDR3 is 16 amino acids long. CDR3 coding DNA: TGCGCCAGCAGCTACCAGACAGGGCGAATGAACACTGAAGCTTTCTTT. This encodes CASSYQTGRMNTEAFF.

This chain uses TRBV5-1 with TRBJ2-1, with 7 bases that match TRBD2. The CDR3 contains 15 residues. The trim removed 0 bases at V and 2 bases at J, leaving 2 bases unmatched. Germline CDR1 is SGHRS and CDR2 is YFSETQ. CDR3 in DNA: TGCGCCAGCAGCTTGGATGCGGGGGCCTACAATGAGCAGTTCTTC. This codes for CASSLDAGAYNEQFF.

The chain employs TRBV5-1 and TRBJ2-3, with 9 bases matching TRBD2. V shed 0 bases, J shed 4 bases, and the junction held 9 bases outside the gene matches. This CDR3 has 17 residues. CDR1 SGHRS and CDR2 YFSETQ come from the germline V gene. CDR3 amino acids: CASSLEVGRGGADTQYF. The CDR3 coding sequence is TGCGCCAGCAGCTTGGAGGTCGGGCGGGGGGGCGCAGATACGCAGTATTTT.

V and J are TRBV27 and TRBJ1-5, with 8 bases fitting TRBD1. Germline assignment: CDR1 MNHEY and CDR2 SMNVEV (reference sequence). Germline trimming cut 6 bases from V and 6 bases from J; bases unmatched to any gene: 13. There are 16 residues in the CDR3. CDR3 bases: TGTGCCAGCAGCCAGACAGGGGCGGGTTTGCGTCAGCCCCAGCATTTT. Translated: CASSQTGAGLRQPQHF.

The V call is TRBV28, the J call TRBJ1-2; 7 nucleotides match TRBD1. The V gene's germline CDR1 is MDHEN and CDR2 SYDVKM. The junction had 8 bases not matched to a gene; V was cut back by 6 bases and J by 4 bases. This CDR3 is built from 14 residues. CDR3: CASSPGTESYGYTF. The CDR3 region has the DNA TGTGCCAGCAGCCCCGGGACAGAATCCTATGGCTACACCTTC.

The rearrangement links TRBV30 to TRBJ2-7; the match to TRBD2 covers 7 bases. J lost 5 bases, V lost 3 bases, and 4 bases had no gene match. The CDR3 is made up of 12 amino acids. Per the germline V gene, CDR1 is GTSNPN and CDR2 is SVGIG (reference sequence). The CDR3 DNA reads TGTGCCTGGAGCCGCCGGGGGGACGAGCAGTACTTC. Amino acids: CAWSRRGDEQYF.

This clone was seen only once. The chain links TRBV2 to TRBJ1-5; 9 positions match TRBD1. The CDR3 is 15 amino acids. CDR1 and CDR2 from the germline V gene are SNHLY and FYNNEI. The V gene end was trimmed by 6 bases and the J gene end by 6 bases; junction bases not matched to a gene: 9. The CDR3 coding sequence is TGTGCCAGCAGCGAACACAGGGGGCCGAGTCAGCCCCAGCATTTT. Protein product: CASSEHRGPSQPQHF. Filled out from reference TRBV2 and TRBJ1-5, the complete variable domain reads EPEVTQTPSHQVTQMGQEVILRCVPISNHLYFYWYRQILGQKVEFLVSFYNNEISEKSEIFDDQFSVERPDGSNFTLKIRSTKLEDSAMYFCASSEHRGPSQPQHFGDGTRLSIL.

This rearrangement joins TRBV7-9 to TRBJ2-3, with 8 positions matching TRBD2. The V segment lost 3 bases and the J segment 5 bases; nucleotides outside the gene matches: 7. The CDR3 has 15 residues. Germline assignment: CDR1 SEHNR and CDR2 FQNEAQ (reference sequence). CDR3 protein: CASSLASGSVDTQYF. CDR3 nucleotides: TGTGCCAGCAGCTTGGCGAGCGGGAGTGTAGATACGCAGTATTTT.

CDR3 residues: CASTENRGLEQYF. CDR3 bases: TGTGCCAGCACCGAGAACAGGGGGCTCGAGCAGTACTTC. The chain combines TRBV7-2 with TRBJ2-7; 9 nucleotides match TRBD1. The CDR3 contains 13 residues. V lost 7 bases to trimming and J lost 6 bases; unmatched junction nucleotides: 7. Germline CDR1 is SGHTA and CDR2 is FQGNSA.

The CDR3 DNA follows: TGTGCCAGTAGTAAAAGACAGGGTGGGGAACGGAATGGCTACACCTTC. This codes for CASSKRQGGERNGYTF. V usage is TRBV19 and J usage is TRBJ1-2; 7 nucleotides line up with TRBD1. There are 16 residues in the CDR3. Germline V gives CDR1 LNHDA, CDR2 SQIVND (reference sequence). V was pared by 4 bases and J by 6 bases, with 14 bases of the junction left unmatched. Looking up the rest from reference TRBV19 and TRBJ1-2 gives the full variable domain: DGGITQSPKYLFRKEGQNVTLSCEQNLNHDAMYWYRQDPGQGLRLIYYSQIVNDFQKGDIAEGYSVSREKKESFPLTVTSAQKNPTAFYLCASSKRQGGERNGYTFGSGTRLTVV.

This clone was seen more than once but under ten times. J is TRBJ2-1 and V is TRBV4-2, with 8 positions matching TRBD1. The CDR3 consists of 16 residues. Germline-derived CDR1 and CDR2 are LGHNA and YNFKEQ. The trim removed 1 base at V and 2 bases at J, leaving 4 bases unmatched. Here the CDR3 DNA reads TGTGCCAGCAGCCAAGCCGGGACAGGCACCTACAATGAGCAGTTCTTC. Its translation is CASSQAGTGTYNEQFF.

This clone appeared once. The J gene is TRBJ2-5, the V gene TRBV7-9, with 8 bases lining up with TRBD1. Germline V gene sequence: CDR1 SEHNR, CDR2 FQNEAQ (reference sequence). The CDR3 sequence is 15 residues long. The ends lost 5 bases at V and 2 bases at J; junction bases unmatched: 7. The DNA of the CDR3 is TGTGCCAGCAGCAACAGGGACAGGACTCAAGAGACCCAGTACTTC. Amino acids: CASSNRDRTQETQYF.

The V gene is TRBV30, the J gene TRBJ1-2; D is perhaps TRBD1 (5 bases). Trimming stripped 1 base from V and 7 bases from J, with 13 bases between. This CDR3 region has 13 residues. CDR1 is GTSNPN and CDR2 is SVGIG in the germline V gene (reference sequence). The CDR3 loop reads CAWSDKPRVGYTF. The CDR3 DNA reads TGTGCCTGGAGTGACAAACCCAGGGTTGGCTACACCTTC.

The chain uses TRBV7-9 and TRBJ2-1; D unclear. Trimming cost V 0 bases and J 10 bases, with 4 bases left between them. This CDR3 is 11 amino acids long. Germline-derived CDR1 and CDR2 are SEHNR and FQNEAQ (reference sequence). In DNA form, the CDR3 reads TGTGCCAGCAGCTTAGCGAGGGAGCAGTTCTTC. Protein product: CASSLAREQFF.

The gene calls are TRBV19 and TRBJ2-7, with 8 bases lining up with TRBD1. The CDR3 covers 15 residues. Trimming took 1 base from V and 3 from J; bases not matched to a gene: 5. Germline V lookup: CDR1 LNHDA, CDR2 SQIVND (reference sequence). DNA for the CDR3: TGTGCCAGTAGTATAGGTGCAGGGGGCGACTACGAGCAGTACTTC. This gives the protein CASSIGAGGDYEQYF.

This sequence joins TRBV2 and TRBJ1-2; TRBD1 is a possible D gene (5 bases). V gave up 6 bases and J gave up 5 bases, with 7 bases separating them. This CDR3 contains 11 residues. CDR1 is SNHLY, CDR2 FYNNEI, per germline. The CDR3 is CASRQAYGYTF. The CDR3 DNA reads TGTGCCAGCAGACAGGCGTATGGCTACACCTTC.

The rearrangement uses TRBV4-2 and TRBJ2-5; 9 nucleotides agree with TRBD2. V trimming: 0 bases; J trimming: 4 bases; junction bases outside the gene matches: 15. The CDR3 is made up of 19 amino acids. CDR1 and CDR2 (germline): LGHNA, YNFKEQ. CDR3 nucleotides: TGTGCCAGCAGCCAAGATCCGGTTGTAGCGGGAGACGCTAGAGAGACCCAGTACTTC. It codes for CASSQDPVVAGDARETQYF.

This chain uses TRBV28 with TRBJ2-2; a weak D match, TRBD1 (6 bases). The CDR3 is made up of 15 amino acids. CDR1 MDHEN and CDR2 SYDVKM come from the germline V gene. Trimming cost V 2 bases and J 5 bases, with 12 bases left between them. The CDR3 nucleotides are TGTGCCAGCAGTTTAAGCAGGGGCATGACCGGGGAGCTGTTTTTT. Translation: CASSLSRGMTGELFF. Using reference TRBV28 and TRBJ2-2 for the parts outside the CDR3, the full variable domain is DVKVTQSSRYLVKRTGEKVFLECVQDMDHENMFWYRQDPGLGLRLIYFSYDVKMKEKGDIPEGYSVSREKKERFSLILESASTNQTSMYLCASSLSRGMTGELFFGEGSRLTVL.

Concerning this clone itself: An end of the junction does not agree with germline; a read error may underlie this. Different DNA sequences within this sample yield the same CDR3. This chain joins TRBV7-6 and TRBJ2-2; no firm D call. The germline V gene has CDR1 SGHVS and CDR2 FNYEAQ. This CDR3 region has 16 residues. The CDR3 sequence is CASSLGSYPNTGELFF. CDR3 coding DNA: TGTGCCAGCAGCTTAGGGAGTTATCCGAATACCGGGGAGCTGTTTTTT.